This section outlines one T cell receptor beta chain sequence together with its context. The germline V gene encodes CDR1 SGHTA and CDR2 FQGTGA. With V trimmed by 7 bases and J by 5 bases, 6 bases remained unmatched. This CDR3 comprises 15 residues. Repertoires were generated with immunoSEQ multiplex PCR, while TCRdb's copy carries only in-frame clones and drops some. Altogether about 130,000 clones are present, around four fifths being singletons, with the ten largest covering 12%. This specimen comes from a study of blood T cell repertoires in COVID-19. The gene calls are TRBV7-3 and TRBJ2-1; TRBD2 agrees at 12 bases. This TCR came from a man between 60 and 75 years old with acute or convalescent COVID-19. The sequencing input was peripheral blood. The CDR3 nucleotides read TGTGCCAGCACCAAGGGACTAGCGGGCAACAATGAGCAGTTCTTC. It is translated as CASTKGLAGNNEQFF.